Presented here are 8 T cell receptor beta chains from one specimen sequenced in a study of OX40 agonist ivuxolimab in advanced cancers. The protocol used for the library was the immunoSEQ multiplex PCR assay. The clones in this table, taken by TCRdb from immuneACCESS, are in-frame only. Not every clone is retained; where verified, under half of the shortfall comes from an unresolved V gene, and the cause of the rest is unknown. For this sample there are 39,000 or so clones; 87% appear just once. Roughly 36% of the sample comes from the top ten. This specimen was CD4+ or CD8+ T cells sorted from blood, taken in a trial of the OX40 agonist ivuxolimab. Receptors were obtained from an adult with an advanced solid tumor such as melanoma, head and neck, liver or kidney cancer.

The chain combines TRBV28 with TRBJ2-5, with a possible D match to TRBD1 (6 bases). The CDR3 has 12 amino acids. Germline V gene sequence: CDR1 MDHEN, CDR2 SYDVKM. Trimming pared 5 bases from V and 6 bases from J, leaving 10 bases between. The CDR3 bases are TGTGCCAGCAGTCAGGGGAGAAAGACCCAGTACTTC. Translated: CASSQGRKTQYF.

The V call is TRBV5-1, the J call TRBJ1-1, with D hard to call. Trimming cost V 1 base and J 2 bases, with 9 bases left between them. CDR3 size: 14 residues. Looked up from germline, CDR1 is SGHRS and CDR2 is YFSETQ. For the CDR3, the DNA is TGCGCCAGCAGCTTGACCCTAGAAAACACTGAAGCTTTCTTT. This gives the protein CASSLTLENTEAFF.

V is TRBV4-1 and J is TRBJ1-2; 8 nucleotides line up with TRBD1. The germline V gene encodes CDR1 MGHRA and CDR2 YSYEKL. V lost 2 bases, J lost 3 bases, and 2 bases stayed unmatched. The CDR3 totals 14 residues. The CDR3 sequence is CASSQLTGDYGYTF. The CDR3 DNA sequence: TGCGCCAGCAGCCAACTGACAGGGGACTATGGCTACACCTTC.

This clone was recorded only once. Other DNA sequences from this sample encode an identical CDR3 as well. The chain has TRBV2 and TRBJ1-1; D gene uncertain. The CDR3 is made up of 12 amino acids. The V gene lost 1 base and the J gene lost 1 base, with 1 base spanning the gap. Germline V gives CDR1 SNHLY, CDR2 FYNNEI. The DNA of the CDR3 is TGTGCCAGCAGTGAAGGGAACACTGAAGCTTTCTTT. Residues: CASSEGNTEAFF.

In DNA form, the CDR3 reads TGTGCCAGCAGTTTAAGCGGGACCTACCTGAAGCAGTTCTTC. Its protein is CASSLSGTYLKQFF. The V and J genes are TRBV25-1 and TRBJ2-1, with 7 bases matching TRBD2. The V gene end was trimmed by 5 bases and the J gene end by 11 bases; junction bases not matched to a gene: 12. CDR1 is MGHDK, CDR2 SYGVNS, per germline. The CDR3 is 14 residues long.

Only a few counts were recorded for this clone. CDR3 residues: CAWDPISGGDTQYF. For the CDR3, the DNA is TGTGCCTGGGACCCGATTAGCGGGGGAGATACGCAGTATTTT. The chain carries TRBV30 and TRBJ2-3, with 9 bases matching TRBD2. Germline-derived CDR1 and CDR2 are GTSNPN and SVGIG (reference sequence). This CDR3 has 14 amino acids. V dropped 5 bases and J dropped 5; count of bases not matched to a gene: 8.

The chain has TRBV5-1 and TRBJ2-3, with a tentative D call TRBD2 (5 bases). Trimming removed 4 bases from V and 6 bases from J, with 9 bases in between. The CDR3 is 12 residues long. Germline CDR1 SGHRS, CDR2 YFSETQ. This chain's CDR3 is CASSPAGDTQYF. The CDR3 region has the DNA TGCGCCAGCAGCCCGGCGGGCGATACGCAGTATTTT.

The CDR3 nucleotides read TGCGCCAGCAGGGCCGGGACAGGGACGTATCAGCCCCAGCATTTT. Amino acid sequence: CASRAGTGTYQPQHF. The chain recombines TRBV5-1 with TRBJ1-5, with 9 bases lining up with TRBD1. The J segment lost 5 bases and the V segment lost 5 bases, leaving 8 bases of the junction unmatched. Germline-derived CDR1 and CDR2 are SGHRS and YFSETQ. This CDR3 comprises 15 residues.